This TCR beta chain was sequenced during a study of CD8+CD57+ T cells in acquired aplastic anemia. Looking at the study overall: Mean DNA quantity obtained from sorted CD4+ and CD8+ cells was about 3 ug. Study-wide results and limits: Patients showed no significant difference from controls in CD8+ Simpson's diversity. Fewer than 30 shared CD8+ CDR3s appeared highly expressed within patients' immunodominant clones.

V dropped 4 bases and J dropped 2 bases, with 17 bases sitting between them. The CDR3 is 15 residues long. Germline V gene sequence: CDR1 DFQATT, CDR2 SNEGSKA (reference sequence). Profiling of TCR beta VDJ combinations and CDR3 sequences used genomic DNA as template. TCRdb reanalysed the reads using MiXCR and keeps one entry per CDR3 protein. This table holds more than 150,000 distinct CDR3 sequences, 55% to 70% found once. For this clonotype: What it binds is unknown.

The sequence was collected from a human donor with severe aplastic anemia or a healthy control (not recorded which). The sequencing input was sorted CD4+, CD8+, or CD8+CD57+ T cells (not recorded which) from PBMCs. The chain uses TRBV20-1 and TRBJ1-2; D gene unclear. The DNA of the CDR3 is TGCAGTGCTACCGATTACCAGAGGGTGAACTATGGCTACACCTTC. Translating it yields CSATDYQRVNYGYTF.